These T cell receptor beta chains were read from a single sample in a study of blood T cell repertoires in COVID-19. This table comes from immunoSEQ multiplex PCR, and its TCRdb copy is limited to in-frame clones, with some not included. The sample consists of fewer than 350,000 clones, 70% to 90% of them appearing once. The sequenced sample consisted of PBMCs or T cells enriched from blood (not recorded which). Every receptor here comes from a man aged 25 to 40 who had recovered from COVID-19. CDR3s include the opening cysteine and the closing phenylalanine or tryptophan. D genes are given only for firm matches. Size is stated for part of the rows, as once, few or many counts, or as a class when the clone is expanded.

clone size | J gene | D gene | V gene | CDR3 DNA | CDR3 protein
. | TRBJ2-5 | . | TRBV5-1 | TGCGCCAGCAGCCCAGGGAATCAAGAGACCCAGTACTTC | CASSPGNQETQYF
. | TRBJ2-7 | TRBD2 | TRBV19 | TGTGCCAGTAGTATAAAAGCGGGACGCTCTTATACCTACGAGCAGTACTTC | CASSIKAGRSYTYEQYF
. | TRBJ1-2 | . | TRBV10-3 | TGTGCCACTTCCTCGACTACCTATGGCTACACCTTC | CATSSTTYGYTF
. | TRBJ1-3 | . | TRBV6-5 | TGTGCAAGTTCCCGGGGGATCTCTGGAAACACCATATATTTT | CASSRGISGNTIYF
few | TRBJ2-6 | TRBD1 | TRBV7-9 | TGTGCCAGCAGCCCTGACCGGGACAGGGGGCGCGGGGCCAACGTCCTGACTTTC | CASSPDRDRGRGANVLTF
. | TRBJ2-3 | . | TRBV30 | TGTGCCCGAAACCTGGGAGATATCGATACGCAGTATTTT | CARNLGDIDTQYF
. | TRBJ2-7 | . | TRBV5-1 | TGCGCCAGCAGCTTGGCCGTACTACCAGGGCACGAGCAGTACTTC | CASSLAVLPGHEQYF
once | TRBJ2-7 | TRBD1 | TRBV10-3 | TGTGCCATCAGGGCTCGGGACAGGTACTACGAGCAGTACTTC | CAIRARDRYYEQYF
. | TRBJ2-5 | . | TRBV3-1/TRBV3-2 | TGTGCCAGCAGCCAAGCGGGGATACAAGAGACCCAGTACTTC | CASSQAGIQETQYF
. | TRBJ2-7 | . | TRBV4-1 | TGCGCCAGCAGCCAAGCCGGTCCATCCTACGAGCAGTACTTC | CASSQAGPSYEQYF
. | TRBJ1-1 | . | TRBV9 | TGTGCCAGCAGCGTAGCCGGGGAAGGCTTTGAAGCTTTCTTT | CASSVAGEGFEAFF